This T cell receptor (beta chain) was sequenced in a study of cytomegalovirus exposure and HLA in healthy donors. The study ran its PCR with 60 Vbeta and 13 Jbeta primers. Assay used: immunoSEQ multiplex PCR; TCRdb lists only in-frame clones, some missing. The sample records approximately 140,000 clones, approximately 80% being singletons. Comments on this clone: Its antigen is as yet unknown.

Regarding the study as a whole: Common viral pathogens (according to a later analysis) appeared linked to several of the most significant clusters. Later work associated around 18,000 TCR beta sequences with HLA alleles at 0.05 false discovery rate. In a later analysis, compared with equally common non-associated chains, HLA-associated beta chains were more expanded. By a later analysis, the bulk of CMV-associated TCR beta chains appeared HLA-restricted.

The CDR3 covers 15 residues. This TCR derives from a male donor in good health and CMV-seropositive. The chain is built from TRBV21-1 and TRBJ2-7; the D call in the table, TRBD1, was not verified against the DNA. TRBV21-1 is labeled a pseudogene. The sequencing sample was made of PBMCs. The CDR3 here is CASSKDRTGYYEQYF. The CDR3 DNA reads as TGTGCCAGCAGCAAAGACCGGACAGGGTACTACGAGCAGTACTTC.